There are many counts of the clone carrying this T cell receptor (beta chain). The data were obtained in a study of immune characterization of retroperitoneal liposarcoma. A single record per CDR3 protein comes from TCRdb applying MiXCR to the PCR reads. The repertoire consists of several thousand distinct CDR3 sequences, with roughly 29% occurring once and the leading ten covering about a quarter. The germline gives CDR1 MNHNS, CDR2 SASEGT. CDR3 size: 12 residues. Deletions cut 5 bases from V and 3 bases from J, with 7 bases between. Sequenced material: tumor tissue. The source of this sequence is a female donor with retroperitoneal liposarcoma. The chain has TRBV6-1 and TRBJ1-1, with D perhaps matching TRBD1 (5 bases). In DNA, the CDR3 is TGTGCCAGCAGTTCCAGGGACACTGAAGCTTTCTTT. This translates into CASSSRDTEAFF.